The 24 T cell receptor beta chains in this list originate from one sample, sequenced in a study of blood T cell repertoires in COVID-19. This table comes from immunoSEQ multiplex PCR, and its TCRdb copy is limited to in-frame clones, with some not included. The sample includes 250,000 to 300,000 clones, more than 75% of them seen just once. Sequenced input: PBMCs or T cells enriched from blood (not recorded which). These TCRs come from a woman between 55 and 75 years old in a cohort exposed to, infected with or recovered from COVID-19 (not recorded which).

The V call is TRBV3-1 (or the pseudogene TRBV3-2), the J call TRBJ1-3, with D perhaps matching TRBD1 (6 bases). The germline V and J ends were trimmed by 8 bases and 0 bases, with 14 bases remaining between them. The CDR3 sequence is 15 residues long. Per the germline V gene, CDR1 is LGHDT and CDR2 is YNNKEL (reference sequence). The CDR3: CASRREGDSGNTIYF. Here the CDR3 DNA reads TGTGCCAGCCGCCGCGAGGGGGACTCTGGAAACACCATATATTTT.

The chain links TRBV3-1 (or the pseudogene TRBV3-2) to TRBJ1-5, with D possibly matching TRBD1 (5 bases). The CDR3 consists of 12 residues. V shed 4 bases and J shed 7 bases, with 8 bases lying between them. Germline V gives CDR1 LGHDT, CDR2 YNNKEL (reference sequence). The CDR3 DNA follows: TGTGCCAGCAGCCCCGGGGGACAGCCCCAGCATTTT. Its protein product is CASSPGGQPQHF.

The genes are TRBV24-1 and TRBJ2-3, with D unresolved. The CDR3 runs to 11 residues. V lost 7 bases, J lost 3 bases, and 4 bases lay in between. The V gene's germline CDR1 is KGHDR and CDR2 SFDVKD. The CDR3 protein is CATSVTDTQYF. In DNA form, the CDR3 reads TGTGCCACCAGCGTTACAGATACGCAGTATTTT.

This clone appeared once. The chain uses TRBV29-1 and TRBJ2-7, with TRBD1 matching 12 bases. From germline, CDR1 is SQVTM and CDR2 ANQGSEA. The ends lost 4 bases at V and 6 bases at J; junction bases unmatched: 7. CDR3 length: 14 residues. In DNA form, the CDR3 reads TGCAGCGTTGCCAGCGGGACAGGGGGCGGCGAGCAGTACTTC. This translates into CSVASGTGGGEQYF.

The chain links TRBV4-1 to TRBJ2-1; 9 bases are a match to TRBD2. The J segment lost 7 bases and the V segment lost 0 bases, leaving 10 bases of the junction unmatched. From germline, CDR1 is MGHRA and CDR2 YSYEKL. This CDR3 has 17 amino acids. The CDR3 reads CASSQDRAGGRANEQFF. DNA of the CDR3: TGCGCCAGCAGCCAAGATAGGGCGGGAGGGCGAGCAAATGAGCAGTTCTTC.

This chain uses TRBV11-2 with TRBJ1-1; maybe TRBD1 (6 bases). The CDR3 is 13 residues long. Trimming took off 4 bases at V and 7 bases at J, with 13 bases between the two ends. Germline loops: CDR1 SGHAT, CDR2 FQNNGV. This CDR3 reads CASSSIRQVEAFF. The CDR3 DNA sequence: TGTGCCAGCAGCTCGATTCGACAGGTTGAAGCTTTCTTT. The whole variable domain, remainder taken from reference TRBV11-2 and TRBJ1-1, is EAGVAQSPRYKIIEKRQSVAFWCNPISGHATLYWYQQILGQGPKLLIQFQNNGVVDDSQLPKDRFSAERLKGVDSTLKIQPAKLEDSAVYLCASSSIRQVEAFFGQGTRLTVV.

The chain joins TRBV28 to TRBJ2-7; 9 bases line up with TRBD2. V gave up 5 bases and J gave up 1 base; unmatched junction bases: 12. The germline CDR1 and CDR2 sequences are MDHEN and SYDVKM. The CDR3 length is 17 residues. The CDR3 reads CASSPSGTSRESYEQYF. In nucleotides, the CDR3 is TGTGCCAGCAGTCCCTCCGGGACTAGCAGGGAGTCCTACGAGCAGTACTTC.

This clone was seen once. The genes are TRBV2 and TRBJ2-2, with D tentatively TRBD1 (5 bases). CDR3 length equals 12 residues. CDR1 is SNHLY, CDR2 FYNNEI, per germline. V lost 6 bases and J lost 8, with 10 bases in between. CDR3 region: CASRGLAGELFF. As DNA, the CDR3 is TGTGCCAGCAGGGGGCTGGCAGGGGAGCTGTTTTTT. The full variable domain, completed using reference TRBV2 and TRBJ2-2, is EPEVTQTPSHQVTQMGQEVILRCVPISNHLYFYWYRQILGQKVEFLVSFYNNEISEKSEIFDDQFSVERPDGSNFTLKIRSTKLEDSAMYFCASRGLAGELFFGEGSRLTVL.

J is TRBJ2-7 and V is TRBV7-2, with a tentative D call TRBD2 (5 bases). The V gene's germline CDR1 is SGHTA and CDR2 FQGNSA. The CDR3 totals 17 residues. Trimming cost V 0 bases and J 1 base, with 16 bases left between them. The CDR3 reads CASSLALPAGGSYEQYF. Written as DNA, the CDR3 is TGTGCCAGCAGCTTAGCCCTCCCCGCCGGCGGGTCCTACGAGCAGTACTTC.

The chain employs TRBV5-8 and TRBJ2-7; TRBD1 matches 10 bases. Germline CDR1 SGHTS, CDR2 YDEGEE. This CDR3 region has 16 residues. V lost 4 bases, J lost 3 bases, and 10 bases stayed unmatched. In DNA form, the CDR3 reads TGTGCCAGCAGCCCGTTGCTTGGACAGGGGGACTACGAGCAGTACTTC. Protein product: CASSPLLGQGDYEQYF.

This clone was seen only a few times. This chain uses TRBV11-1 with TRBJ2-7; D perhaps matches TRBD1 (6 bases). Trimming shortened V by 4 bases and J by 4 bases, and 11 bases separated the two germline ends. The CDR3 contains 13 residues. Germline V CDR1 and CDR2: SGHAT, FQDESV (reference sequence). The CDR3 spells CASSSQGLYEQYF. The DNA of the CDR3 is TGTGCCAGCAGCTCCCAGGGGTTGTACGAGCAGTACTTC.

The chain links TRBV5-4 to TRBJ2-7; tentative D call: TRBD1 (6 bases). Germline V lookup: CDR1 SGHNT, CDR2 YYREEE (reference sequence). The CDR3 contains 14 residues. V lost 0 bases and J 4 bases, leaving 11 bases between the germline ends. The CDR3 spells CASSLGAGEYEQYF. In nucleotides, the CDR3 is TGTGCCAGCAGCTTGGGGGCAGGGGAGTACGAGCAGTACTTC.

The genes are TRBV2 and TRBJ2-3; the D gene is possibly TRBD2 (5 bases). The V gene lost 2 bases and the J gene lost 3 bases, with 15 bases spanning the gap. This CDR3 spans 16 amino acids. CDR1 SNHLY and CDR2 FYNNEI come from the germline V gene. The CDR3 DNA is TGTGCCAGCAGTGAATCGTCCTCACCGGGGACAGATACGCAGTATTTT. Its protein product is CASSESSSPGTDTQYF.

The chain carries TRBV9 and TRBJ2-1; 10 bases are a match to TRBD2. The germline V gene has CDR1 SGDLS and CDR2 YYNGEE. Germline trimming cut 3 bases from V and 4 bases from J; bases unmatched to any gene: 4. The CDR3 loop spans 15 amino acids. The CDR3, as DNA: TGTGCCAGCAGCGGGGGGACTAGCGCTTACAATGAGCAGTTCTTC. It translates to CASSGGTSAYNEQFF.

CDR3 nucleotide sequence: TGTGCCAGCTCACCACTCCCCTACACCGGGGAGCTGTTTTTT. This encodes CASSPLPYTGELFF. J is TRBJ2-2 and V is TRBV18; no clear D. V lost 1 base to trimming and J lost 3 bases, with 6 bases between them. Germline assignment: CDR1 KGHSH and CDR2 LQKENI. The CDR3 is 14 amino acids.

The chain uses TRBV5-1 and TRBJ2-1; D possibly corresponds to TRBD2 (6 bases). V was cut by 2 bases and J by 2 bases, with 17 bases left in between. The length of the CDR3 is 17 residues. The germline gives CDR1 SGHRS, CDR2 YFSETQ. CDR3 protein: CASSFTPGSSPYNEQFF. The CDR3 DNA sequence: TGCGCCAGCAGCTTCACCCCCGGGAGTTCGCCCTACAATGAGCAGTTCTTC. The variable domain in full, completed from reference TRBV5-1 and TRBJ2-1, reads KAGVTQTPRYLIKTRGQQVTLSCSPISGHRSVSWYQQTPGQGLQFLFEYFSETQRNKGNFPGRFSGRQFSNSRSEMNVSTLELGDSALYLCASSFTPGSSPYNEQFFGPGTRLTVL.

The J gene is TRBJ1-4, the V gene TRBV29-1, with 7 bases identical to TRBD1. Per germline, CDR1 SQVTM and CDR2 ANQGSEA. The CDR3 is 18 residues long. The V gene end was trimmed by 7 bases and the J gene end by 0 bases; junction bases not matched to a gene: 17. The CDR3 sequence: CSAASGTDSYSTNEKLFF. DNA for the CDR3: TGCAGCGCTGCTTCCGGGACAGATTCATACTCAACTAATGAAAAACTGTTTTTT.

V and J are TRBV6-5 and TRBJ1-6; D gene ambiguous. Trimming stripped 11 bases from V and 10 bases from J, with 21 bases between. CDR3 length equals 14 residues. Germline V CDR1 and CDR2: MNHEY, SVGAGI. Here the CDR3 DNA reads TGTGCCGGGAACGTTACGGGGAAGCAATCACCCCTCCACTTT. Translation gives CAGNVTGKQSPLHF.

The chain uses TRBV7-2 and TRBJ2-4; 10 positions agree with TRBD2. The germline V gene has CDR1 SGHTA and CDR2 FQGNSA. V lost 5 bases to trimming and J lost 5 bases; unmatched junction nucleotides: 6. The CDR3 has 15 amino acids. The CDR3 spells CASSQTSGLQNIQYF. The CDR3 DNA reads TGTGCCAGCAGCCAGACTAGCGGGTTACAAAACATTCAGTACTTC.

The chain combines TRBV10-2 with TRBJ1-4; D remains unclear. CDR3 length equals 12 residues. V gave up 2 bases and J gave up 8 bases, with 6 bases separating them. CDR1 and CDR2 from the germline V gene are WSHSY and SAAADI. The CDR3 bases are TGCGCCAGCAGTGAGGGCGGGGAAAAACTGTTTTTT. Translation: CASSEGGEKLFF.

Here the CDR3 DNA reads TGTGCCAGCAGCGTGTCGGGACAGGGCTATGGCTACACCTTC. It is translated as CASSVSGQGYGYTF. The V and J genes are TRBV9 and TRBJ1-2; TRBD1 matches at 9 bases. The CDR3 contains 14 residues. With 2 bases clipped from V and 4 bases from J, the junction kept 3 bases outside the gene matches. The germline V gene encodes CDR1 SGDLS and CDR2 YYNGEE.

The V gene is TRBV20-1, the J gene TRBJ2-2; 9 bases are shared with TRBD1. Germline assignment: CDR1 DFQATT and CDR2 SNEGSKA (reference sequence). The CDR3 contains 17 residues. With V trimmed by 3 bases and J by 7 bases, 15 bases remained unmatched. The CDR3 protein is CSASPGGGTGMVGELFF. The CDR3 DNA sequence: TGCAGTGCTAGTCCTGGAGGTGGGACAGGGATGGTCGGGGAGCTGTTTTTT.

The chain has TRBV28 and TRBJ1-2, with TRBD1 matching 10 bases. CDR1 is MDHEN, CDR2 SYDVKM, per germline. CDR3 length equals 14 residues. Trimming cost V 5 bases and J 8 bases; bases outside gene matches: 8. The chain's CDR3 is CASSLPGQGIGYTF. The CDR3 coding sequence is TGTGCCAGCAGTCTCCCGGGACAGGGGATCGGCTACACCTTC.

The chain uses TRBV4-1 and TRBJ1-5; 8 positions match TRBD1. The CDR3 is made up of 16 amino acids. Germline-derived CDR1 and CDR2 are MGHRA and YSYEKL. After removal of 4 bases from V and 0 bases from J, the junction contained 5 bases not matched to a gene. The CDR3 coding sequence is TGCGCCAGCAGCCGTTCGACAGGGGTTAGCAATCAGCCCCAGCATTTT. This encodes CASSRSTGVSNQPQHF.